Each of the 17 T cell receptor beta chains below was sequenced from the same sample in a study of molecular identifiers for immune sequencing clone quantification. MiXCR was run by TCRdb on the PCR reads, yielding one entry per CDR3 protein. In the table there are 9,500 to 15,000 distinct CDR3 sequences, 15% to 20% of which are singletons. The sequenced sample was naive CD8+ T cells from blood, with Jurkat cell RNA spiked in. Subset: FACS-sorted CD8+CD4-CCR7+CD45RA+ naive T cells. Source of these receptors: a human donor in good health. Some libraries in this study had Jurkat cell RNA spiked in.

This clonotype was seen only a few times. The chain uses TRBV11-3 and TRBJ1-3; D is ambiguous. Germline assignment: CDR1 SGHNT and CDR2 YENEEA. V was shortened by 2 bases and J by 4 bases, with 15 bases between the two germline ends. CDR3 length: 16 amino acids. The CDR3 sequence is CASSLYRAVSGNTIYF. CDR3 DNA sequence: TGTGCCAGCAGCTTATACCGGGCAGTCTCAGGAAACACCATATATTTT.

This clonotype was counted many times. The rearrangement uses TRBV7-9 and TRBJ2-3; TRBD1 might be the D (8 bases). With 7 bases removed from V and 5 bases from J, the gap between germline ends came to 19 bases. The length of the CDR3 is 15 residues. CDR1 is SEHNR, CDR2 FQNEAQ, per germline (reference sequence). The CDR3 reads CASTLPAGQEDTQYF. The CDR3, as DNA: TGTGCCAGCACGTTGCCAGCGGGACAGGAAGATACGCAGTATTTT.

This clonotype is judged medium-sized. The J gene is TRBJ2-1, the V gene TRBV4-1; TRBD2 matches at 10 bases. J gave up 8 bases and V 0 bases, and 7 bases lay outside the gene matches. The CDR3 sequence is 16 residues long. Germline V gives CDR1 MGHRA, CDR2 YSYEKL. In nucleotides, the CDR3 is TGCGCCAGCAGCCAAGATGCGCCTAGCGGGAGTTATGAGCAGTTCTTC. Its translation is CASSQDAPSGSYEQFF.

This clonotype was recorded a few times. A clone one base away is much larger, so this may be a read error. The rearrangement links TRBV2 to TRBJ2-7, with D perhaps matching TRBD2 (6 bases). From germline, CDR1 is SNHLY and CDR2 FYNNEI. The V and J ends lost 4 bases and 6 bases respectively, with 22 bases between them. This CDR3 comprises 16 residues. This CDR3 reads CASSVPTSRSWGEQYF. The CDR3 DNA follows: TGTGCCAGCAGTGTACCAACTAGCAGGAGTTGGGGCGAGCAGTACTTC.

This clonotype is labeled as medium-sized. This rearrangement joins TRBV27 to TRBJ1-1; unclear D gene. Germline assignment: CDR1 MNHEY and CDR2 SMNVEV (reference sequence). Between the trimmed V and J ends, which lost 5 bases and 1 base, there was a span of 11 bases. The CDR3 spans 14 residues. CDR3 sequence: CASSTKQRNTEAFF. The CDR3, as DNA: TGTGCCAGCAGTACGAAACAAAGGAACACTGAAGCTTTCTTT.

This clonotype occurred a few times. CDR3 in amino acids: CASSPRGTGLYYGNQPQHF. Written as DNA, the CDR3 is TGTGCCAGCAGCCCCAGGGGGACAGGGCTATACTACGGCAATCAGCCCCAGCATTTT. This chain uses TRBV6-9 with TRBJ1-5; 9 bases line up with TRBD1. The CDR3 covers 19 residues. Trimming removed 6 bases from V and 2 bases from J; junction bases left unmatched: 17. Germline lookup yields CDR1 MNHGY and CDR2 SVAAGI.

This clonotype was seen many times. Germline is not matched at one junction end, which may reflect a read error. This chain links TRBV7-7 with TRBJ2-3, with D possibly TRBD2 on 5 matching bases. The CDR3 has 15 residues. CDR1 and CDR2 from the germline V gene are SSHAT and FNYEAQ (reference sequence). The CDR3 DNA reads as TGTGCTAGCAGCGAGGGCTACACCGGCACAGATACGCAGTATTTT. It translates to CASSEGYTGTDTQYF.

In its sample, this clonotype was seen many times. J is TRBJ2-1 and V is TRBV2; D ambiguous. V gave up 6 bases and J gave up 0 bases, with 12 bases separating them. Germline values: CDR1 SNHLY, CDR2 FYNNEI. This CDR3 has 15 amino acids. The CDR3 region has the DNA TGTGCCAGCAGCGAACTGGCAAACTCCTACAATGAGCAGTTCTTC. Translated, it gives CASSELANSYNEQFF. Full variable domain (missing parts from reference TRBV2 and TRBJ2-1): EPEVTQTPSHQVTQMGQEVILRCVPISNHLYFYWYRQILGQKVEFLVSFYNNEISEKSEIFDDQFSVERPDGSNFTLKIRSTKLEDSAMYFCASSELANSYNEQFFGPGTRLTVL.

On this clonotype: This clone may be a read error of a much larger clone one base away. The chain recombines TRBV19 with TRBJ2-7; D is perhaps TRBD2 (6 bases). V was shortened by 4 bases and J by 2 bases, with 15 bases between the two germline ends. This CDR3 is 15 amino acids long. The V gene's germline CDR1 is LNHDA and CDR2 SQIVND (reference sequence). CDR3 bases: TGTGCCAGTAGTACAGGGAGGAGCGCAGCCTACGAGCAGTACTTC. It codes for CASSTGRSAAYEQYF. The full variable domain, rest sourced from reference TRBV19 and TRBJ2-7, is DGGITQSPKYLFRKEGQNVTLSCEQNLNHDAMYWYRQDPGQGLRLIYYSQIVNDFQKGDIAEGYSVSREKKESFPLTVTSAQKNPTAFYLCASSTGRSAAYEQYFGPGTRLTVT.

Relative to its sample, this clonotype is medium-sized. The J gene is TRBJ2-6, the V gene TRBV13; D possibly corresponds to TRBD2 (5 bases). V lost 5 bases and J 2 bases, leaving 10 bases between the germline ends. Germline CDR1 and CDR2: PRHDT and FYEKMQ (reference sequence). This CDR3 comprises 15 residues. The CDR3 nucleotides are TGTGCCAGCAGCCATACGGAGGCTGGGGCCAACGTCCTGACTTTC. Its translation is CASSHTEAGANVLTF.

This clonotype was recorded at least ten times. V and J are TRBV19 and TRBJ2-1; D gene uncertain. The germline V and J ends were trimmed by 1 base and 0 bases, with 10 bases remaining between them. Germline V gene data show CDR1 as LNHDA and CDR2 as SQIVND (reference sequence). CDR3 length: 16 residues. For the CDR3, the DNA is TGTGCCAGTAGTATAGTCTCAGCGAGCTCCTACAATGAGCAGTTCTTC. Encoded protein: CASSIVSASSYNEQFF.

CDR3 sequence: CASSLKWDYGQETQYF. The CDR3 DNA sequence: TGTGCCAGCAGTTTAAAGTGGGACTATGGTCAAGAGACCCAGTACTTC. V and J are TRBV12-3 or TRBV12-4 and TRBJ2-5, with TRBD2 identical over 7 bases. The CDR3 loop spans 16 amino acids. Trimming cost V 2 bases and J 2 bases; bases outside gene matches: 8.

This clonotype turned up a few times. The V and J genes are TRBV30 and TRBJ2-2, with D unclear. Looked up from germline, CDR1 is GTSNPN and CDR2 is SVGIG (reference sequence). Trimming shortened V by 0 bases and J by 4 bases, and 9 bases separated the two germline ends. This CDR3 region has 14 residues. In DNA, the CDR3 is TGTGCCTGGAGTGTGGCAGCGCCCACCGGGGAGCTGTTTTTT. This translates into CAWSVAAPTGELFF.

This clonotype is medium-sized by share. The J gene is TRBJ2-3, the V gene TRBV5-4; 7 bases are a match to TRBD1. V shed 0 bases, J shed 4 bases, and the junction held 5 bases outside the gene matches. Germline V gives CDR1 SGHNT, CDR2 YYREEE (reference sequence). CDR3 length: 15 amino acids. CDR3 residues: CASSLGQGGPDTQYF. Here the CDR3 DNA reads TGTGCCAGCAGCTTGGGACAGGGTGGGCCAGATACGCAGTATTTT.

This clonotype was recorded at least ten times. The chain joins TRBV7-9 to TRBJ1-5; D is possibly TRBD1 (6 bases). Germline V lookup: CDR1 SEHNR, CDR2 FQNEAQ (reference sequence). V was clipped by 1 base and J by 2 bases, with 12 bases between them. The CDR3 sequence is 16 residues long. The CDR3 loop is CASSLVGGAGNQPQHF. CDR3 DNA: TGTGCCAGCAGCTTAGTGGGGGGGGCTGGCAATCAGCCCCAGCATTTT.

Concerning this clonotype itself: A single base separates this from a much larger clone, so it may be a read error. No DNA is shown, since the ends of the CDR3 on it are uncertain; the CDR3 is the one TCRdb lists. The chain's CDR3 is CISVSEAGCRDMGEQYF. The rearrangement uses TRBV7-5 and TRBJ2-7; the table's TRBD1 call for D was not verified on the DNA. TRBV7-5 is a pseudogene locus. The CDR3 contains 17 residues when both ends are counted.

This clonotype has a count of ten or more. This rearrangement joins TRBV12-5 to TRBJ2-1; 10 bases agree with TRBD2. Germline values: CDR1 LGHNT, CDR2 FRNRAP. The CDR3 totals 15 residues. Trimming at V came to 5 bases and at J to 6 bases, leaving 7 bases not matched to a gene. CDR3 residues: CASGLSLAGTNEQFF. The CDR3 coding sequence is TGTGCTAGTGGTCTATCACTAGCGGGAACCAATGAGCAGTTCTTC. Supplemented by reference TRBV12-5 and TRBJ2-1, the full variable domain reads DARVTQTPRHKVTEMGQEVTMRCQPILGHNTVFWYRQTMMQGLELLAYFRNRAPLDDSGMPKDRFSAEMPDATLATLKIQPSEPRDSAVYFCASGLSLAGTNEQFFGPGTRLTVL.